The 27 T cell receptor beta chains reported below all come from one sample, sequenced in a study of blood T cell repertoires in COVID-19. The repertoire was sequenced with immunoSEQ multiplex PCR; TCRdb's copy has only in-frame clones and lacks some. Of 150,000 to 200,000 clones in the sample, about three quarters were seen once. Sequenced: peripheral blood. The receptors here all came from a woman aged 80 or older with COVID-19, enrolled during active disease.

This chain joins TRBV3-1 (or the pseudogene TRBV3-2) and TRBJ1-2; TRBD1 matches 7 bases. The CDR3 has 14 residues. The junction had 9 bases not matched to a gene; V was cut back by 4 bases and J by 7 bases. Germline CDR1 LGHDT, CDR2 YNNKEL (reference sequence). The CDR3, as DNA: TGTGCCAGCAGCCTTCGACAGGGTAAAAGTGGCTACACCTTC. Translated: CASSLRQGKSGYTF.

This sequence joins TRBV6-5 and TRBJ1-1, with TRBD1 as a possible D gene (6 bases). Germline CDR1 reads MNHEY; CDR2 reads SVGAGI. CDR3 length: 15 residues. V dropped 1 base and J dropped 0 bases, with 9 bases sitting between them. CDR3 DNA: TGTGCCAGCAGTTACTTTACAGGGATGAACACTGAAGCTTTCTTT. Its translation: CASSYFTGMNTEAFF.

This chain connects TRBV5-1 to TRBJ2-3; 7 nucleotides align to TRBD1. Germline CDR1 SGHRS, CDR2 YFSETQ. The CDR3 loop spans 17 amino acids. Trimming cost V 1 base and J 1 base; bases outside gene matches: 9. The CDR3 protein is CASSLSQSTGRTDTQYF. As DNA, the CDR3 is TGCGCCAGCAGCTTGTCCCAATCGACAGGGCGCACAGATACGCAGTATTTT.

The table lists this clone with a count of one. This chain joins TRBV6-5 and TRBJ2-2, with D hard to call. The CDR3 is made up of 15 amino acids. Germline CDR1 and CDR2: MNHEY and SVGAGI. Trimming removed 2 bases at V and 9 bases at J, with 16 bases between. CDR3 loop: CASSYARGPLRELFF. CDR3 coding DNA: TGTGCCAGCAGTTACGCTCGCGGCCCTTTACGGGAGCTGTTTTTT.

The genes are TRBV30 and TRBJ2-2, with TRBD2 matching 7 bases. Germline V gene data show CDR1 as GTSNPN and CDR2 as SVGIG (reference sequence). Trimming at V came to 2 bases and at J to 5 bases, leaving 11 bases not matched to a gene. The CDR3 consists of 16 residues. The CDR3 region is CAWSHPHEGGTGELFF. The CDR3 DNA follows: TGTGCCTGGAGTCACCCACACGAGGGAGGGACCGGGGAGCTGTTTTTT.

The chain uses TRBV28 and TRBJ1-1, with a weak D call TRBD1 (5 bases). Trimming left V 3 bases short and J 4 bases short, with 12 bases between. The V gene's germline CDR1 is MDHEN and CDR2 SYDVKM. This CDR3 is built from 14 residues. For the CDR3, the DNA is TGTGCCAGCAGTTTCTTCGGACAATTCACTGAAGCTTTCTTT. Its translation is CASSFFGQFTEAFF.

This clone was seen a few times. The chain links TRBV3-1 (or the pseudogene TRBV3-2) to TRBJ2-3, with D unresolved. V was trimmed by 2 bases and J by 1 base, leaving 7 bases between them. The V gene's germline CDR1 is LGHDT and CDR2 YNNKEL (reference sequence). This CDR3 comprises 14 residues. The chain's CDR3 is CASSQSGGTDTQYF. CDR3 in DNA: TGTGCCAGCAGCCAAAGTGGAGGCACAGATACGCAGTATTTT.

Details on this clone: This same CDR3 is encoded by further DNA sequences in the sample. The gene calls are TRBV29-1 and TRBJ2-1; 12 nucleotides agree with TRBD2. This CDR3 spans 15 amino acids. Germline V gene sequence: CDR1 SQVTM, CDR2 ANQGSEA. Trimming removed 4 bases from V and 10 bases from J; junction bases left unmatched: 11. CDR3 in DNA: TGCAGCGTTGGGGGGGCTAGCGGGGGGGCCTTGGAGCAGTTCTTC. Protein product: CSVGGASGGALEQFF.

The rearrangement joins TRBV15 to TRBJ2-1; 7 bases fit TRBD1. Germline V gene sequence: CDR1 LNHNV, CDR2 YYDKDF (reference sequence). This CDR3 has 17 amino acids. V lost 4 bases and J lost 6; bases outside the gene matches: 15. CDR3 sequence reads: CATSKNPNWQGVNEQFF. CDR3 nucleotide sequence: TGTGCCACCAGCAAAAATCCAAATTGGCAGGGGGTCAATGAGCAGTTCTTC.

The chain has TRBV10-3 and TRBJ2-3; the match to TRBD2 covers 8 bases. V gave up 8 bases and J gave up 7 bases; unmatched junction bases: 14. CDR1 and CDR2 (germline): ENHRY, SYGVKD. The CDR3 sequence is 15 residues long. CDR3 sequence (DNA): TGTGCCATCTCCGTTTCGGGGGGGGCTGGTAATACGCAGTATTTT. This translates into CAISVSGGAGNTQYF.

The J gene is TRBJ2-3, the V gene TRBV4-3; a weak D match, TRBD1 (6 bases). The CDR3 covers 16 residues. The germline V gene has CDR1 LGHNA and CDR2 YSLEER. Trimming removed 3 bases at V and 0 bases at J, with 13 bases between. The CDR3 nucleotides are TGCGCCAGCAGCCAGAGGACAGTTGCTAGCACAGATACGCAGTATTTT. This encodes CASSQRTVASTDTQYF.

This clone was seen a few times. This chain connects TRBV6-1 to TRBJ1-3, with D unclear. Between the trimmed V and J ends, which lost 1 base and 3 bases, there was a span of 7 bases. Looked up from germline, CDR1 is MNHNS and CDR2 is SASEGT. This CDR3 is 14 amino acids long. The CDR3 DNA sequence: TGTGCCAGCAGTGAAGGTCAGGTTGGAAACACCATATATTTT. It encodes CASSEGQVGNTIYF.

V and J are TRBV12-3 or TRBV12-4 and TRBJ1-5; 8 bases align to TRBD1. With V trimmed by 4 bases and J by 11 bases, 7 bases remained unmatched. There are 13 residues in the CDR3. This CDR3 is CASSWPGGASQHF. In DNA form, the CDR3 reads TGTGCCAGCAGTTGGCCAGGGGGCGCATCCCAGCATTTT.

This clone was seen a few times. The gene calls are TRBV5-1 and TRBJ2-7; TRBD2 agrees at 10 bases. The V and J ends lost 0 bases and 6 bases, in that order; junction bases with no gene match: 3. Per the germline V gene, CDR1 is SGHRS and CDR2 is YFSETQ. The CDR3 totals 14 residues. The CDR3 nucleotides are TGCGCCAGCAGCTTGGAACCTAGCGGGGGCGAGCAGTACTTC. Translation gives CASSLEPSGGEQYF.

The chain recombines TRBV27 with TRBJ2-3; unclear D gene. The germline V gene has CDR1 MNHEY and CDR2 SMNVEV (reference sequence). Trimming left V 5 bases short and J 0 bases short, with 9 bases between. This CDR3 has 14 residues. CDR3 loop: CASSRVTSTDTQYF. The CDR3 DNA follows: TGTGCCAGCAGTCGCGTCACTAGCACAGATACGCAGTATTTT.

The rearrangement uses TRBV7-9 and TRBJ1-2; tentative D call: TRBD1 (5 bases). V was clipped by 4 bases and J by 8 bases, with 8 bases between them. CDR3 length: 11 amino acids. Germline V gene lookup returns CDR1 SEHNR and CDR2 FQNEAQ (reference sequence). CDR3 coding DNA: TGTGCCAGCAGCTCGACAGTCGGCTACACCTTC. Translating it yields CASSSTVGYTF.

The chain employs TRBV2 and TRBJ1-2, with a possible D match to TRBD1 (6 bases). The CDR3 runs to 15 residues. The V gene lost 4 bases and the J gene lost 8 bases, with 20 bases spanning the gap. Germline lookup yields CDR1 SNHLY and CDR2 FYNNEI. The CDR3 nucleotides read TGTGCCAGCAGTGGACCGGGACAAGGCTCCATCGGCTACACCTTC. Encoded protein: CASSGPGQGSIGYTF. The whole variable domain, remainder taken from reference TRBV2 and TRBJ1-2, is EPEVTQTPSHQVTQMGQEVILRCVPISNHLYFYWYRQILGQKVEFLVSFYNNEISEKSEIFDDQFSVERPDGSNFTLKIRSTKLEDSAMYFCASSGPGQGSIGYTFGSGTRLTVV.

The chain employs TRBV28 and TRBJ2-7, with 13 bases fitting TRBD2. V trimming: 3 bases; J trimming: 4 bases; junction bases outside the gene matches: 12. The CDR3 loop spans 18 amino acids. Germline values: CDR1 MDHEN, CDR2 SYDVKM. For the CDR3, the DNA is TGTGCCAGCAGTTTTCGATGGGGACTAGCGGGATTTGGGTACGAGCAGTACTTC. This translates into CASSFRWGLAGFGYEQYF.

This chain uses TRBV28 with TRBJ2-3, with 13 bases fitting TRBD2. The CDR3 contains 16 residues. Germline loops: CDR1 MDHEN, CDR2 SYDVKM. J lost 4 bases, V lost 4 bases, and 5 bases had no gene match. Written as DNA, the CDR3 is TGTGCCAGCAGTTCCTGGACTAGCGGGAGATCAGATACGCAGTATTTT. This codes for CASSSWTSGRSDTQYF. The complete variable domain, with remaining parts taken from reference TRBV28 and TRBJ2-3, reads DVKVTQSSRYLVKRTGEKVFLECVQDMDHENMFWYRQDPGLGLRLIYFSYDVKMKEKGDIPEGYSVSREKKERFSLILESASTNQTSMYLCASSSWTSGRSDTQYFGPGTRLTVL.

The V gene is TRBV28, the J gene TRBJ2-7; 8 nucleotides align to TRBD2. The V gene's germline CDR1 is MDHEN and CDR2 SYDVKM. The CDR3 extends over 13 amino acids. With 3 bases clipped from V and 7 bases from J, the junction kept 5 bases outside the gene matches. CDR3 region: CASSLFRGGEQYF. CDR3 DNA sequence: TGTGCCAGCAGTTTGTTCCGGGGGGGAGAGCAGTACTTC.

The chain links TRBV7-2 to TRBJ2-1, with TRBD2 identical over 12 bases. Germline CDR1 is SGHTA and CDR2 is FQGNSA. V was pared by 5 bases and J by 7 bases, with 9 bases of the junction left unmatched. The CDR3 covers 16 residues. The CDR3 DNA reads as TGTGCCAGCAGCCCACAACTAGCGGGAGGTTTTAATGAGCAGTTCTTC. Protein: CASSPQLAGGFNEQFF.

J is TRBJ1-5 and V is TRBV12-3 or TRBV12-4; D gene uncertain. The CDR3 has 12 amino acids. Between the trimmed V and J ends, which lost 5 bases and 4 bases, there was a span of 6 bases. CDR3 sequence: CASSRRNQPQHF. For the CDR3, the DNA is TGTGCCAGCAGTCGTCGGAATCAGCCCCAGCATTTT.

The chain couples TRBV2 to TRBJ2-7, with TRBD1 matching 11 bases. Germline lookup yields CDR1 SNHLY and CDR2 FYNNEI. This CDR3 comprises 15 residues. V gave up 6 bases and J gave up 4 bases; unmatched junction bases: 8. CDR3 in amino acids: CASRGRDRGNYEQYF. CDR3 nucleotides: TGTGCCAGCAGGGGGCGGGACAGGGGGAATTACGAGCAGTACTTC.

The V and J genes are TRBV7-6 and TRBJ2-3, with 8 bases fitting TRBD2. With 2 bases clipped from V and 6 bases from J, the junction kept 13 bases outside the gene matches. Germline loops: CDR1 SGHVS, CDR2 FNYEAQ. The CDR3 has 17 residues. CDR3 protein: CASSLSTGGVFIDTQYF. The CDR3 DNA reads TGTGCCAGCAGCTTAAGTACGGGGGGGGTTTTCATCGATACGCAGTATTTT.

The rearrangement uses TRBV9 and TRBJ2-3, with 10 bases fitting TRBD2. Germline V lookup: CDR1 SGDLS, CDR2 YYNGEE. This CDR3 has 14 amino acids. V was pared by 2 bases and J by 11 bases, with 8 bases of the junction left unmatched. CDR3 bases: TGTGCCAGCAGCGTTAGACTAGCGGGTACTTGGCAGTATTTT. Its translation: CASSVRLAGTWQYF.

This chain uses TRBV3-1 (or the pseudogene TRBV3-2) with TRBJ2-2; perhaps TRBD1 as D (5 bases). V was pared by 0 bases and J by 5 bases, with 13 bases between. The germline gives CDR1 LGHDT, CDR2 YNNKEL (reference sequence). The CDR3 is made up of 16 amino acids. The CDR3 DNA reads TGTGCCAGCAGCCAAGAGGGCAGGGTGCGGACCGGGGAGCTGTTTTTT. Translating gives CASSQEGRVRTGELFF.

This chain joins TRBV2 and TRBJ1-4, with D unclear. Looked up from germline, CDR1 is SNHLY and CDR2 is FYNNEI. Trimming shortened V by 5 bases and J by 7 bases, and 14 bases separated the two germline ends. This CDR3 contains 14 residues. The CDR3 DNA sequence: TGTGCCAGCAGTCCTGCGGTTTCCAGTGAAAAACTGTTTTTT. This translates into CASSPAVSSEKLFF.